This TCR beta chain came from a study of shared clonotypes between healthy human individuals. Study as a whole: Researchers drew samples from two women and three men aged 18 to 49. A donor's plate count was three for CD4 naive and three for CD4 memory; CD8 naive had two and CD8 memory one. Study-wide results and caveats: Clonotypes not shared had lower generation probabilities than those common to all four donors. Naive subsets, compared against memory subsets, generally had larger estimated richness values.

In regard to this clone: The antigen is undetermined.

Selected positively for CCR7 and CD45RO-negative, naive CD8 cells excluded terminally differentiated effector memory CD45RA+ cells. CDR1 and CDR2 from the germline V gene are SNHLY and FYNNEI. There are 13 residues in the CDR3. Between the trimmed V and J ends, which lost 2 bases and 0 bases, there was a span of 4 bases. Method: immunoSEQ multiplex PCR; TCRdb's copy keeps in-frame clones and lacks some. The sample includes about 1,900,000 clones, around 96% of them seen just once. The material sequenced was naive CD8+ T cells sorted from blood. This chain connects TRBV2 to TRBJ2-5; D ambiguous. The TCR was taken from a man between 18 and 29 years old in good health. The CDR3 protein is CASSEHYQETQYF. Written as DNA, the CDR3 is TGTGCCAGCAGTGAACACTACCAAGAGACCCAGTACTTC.